The 30 T cell receptor beta chains in this list originate from one sample, sequenced in a study of T cell responses to AZD1222 COVID-19 vaccine. Only in-frame clones appear in the TCRdb table, and some are missing; sequencing was by immunoSEQ multiplex PCR. The sample includes 95,000 to 150,000 clones, roughly nine tenths of them seen just once. The starting material was peripheral blood, obtained on day 0 of AZD1222 vaccination. The origin of the receptors is an adult in good health.

The chain uses TRBV3-1 (or the pseudogene TRBV3-2) and TRBJ2-5, with 14 bases identical to TRBD2. The CDR3 consists of 17 residues. The germline V gene has CDR1 LGHDT and CDR2 YNNKEL (reference sequence). V lost 6 bases to trimming and J lost 6 bases; unmatched junction nucleotides: 12. The CDR3 region is CASRGGATSGRGKTQYF. The DNA of the CDR3 is TGTGCCAGCAGGGGGGGTGCGACTAGCGGGAGGGGAAAGACCCAGTACTTC.

V and J are TRBV27 and TRBJ2-7; D may correspond to TRBD1 or TRBD2 (5 bases each). Germline V lookup: CDR1 MNHEY, CDR2 SMNVEV (reference sequence). CDR3 size: 15 residues. The V end was cut by 4 bases, the J end by 6 bases, with 19 bases between. DNA for the CDR3: TGTGCCAGCAGTTCCCAAGCCGGGACCTTTGTCGAGCAGTACTTC. It specifies CASSSQAGTFVEQYF.

The chain combines TRBV19 with TRBJ2-3; D possibly uses TRBD1 or TRBD2 (5 bases each). Per the germline V gene, CDR1 is LNHDA and CDR2 is SQIVND (reference sequence). This CDR3 spans 15 amino acids. Between the trimmed V and J ends, which lost 7 bases and 0 bases, there was a span of 14 bases. The CDR3 nucleotides are TGTGCCAGTAATGTGCAGAGGGGAAGCACAGATACGCAGTATTTT. This gives the protein CASNVQRGSTDTQYF.

The gene calls are TRBV27 and TRBJ1-2, with 7 bases fitting TRBD1. CDR1 and CDR2 from the germline V gene are MNHEY and SMNVEV (reference sequence). The CDR3 has 13 amino acids. V lost 7 bases and J lost 8; bases outside the gene matches: 10. The CDR3 protein is CASTQGGPSGYTF. Here the CDR3 DNA reads TGTGCCAGCACCCAGGGGGGCCCATCGGGCTACACCTTC.

This chain links TRBV7-8 with TRBJ1-5; TRBD1 is a possible D gene (5 bases). Deletions cut 1 base from V and 0 bases from J, with 13 bases between. The CDR3 covers 17 residues. Germline values: CDR1 SGHVS, CDR2 FQNEAQ. CDR3 sequence: CASSLVPGLNSNQPQHF. The CDR3 DNA reads as TGTGCCAGCAGCTTAGTTCCAGGGCTGAATAGCAATCAGCCCCAGCATTTT.

This clone came up once. The chain has TRBV7-8 and TRBJ2-5, with 14 bases fitting TRBD2. J was trimmed by 3 bases and V by 5 bases; bases with no gene match: 11. Germline-derived CDR1 and CDR2 are SGHVS and FQNEAQ. This CDR3 region has 18 residues. CDR3 sequence reads: CASSTGLAGGRGKETQYF. The CDR3 DNA reads as TGTGCCAGCAGCACAGGACTAGCGGGGGGTCGGGGGAAAGAGACCCAGTACTTC.

The sample holds a few counts of this clone. The chain combines TRBV4-1 with TRBJ1-2; tentative D call: TRBD1 (5 bases). The V gene lost 0 bases and the J gene lost 8 bases, with 10 bases spanning the gap. Germline-derived CDR1 and CDR2 are MGHRA and YSYEKL. The CDR3 contains 13 residues. Written as DNA, the CDR3 is TGCGCCAGCAGCCAAGATTACAGGCACGGCTACACCTTC. Its translation: CASSQDYRHGYTF.

In this sample, this clone turned up once. J is TRBJ2-7 and V is TRBV6-2 or TRBV6-3; weak D call: TRBD1 (6 bases). The V gene's germline CDR1 is MNHEY and CDR2 SVGEGT. This CDR3 is 14 amino acids long. Trimming shortened V by 2 bases and J by 4 bases, and 12 bases separated the two germline ends. CDR3 nucleotides: TGTGCCAGCAGTTACGGGACGACAGGTTACGAGCAGTACTTC. It yields the protein CASSYGTTGYEQYF.

The genes are TRBV12-3 or TRBV12-4 and TRBJ1-2, with D unresolved. V lost 7 bases and J 8 bases, leaving 14 bases between the germline ends. The CDR3 spans 12 residues. DNA of the CDR3: TGTGCCAGCACCCTAGACCGGGCCGGCTACACCTTC. It is translated as CASTLDRAGYTF.

This rearrangement joins TRBV28 to TRBJ1-2; D gene ambiguous. Trimming pared 3 bases from V and 8 bases from J, leaving 10 bases between. The germline V gene encodes CDR1 MDHEN and CDR2 SYDVKM. This CDR3 comprises 12 residues. The CDR3 DNA is TGTGCCAGCAGTTTGAACGATTGGGGCTACACCTTC. Translated, it gives CASSLNDWGYTF.

V and J are TRBV20-1 and TRBJ1-1; TRBD1 is a possible D gene (5 bases). Germline assignment: CDR1 DFQATT and CDR2 SNEGSKA (reference sequence). Trimming pared 5 bases from V and 5 bases from J, leaving 9 bases between. There are 11 residues in the CDR3. CDR3 nucleotides: TGCAGTGCTCGGGGCGCGACTGAAGCTTTCTTT. This encodes CSARGATEAFF.

V usage is TRBV15 and J usage is TRBJ1-2; TRBD1 is a possible D gene (6 bases). CDR3 length: 14 residues. Trimming removed 1 base at V and 3 bases at J, with 9 bases between. Per the germline V gene, CDR1 is LNHNV and CDR2 is YYDKDF (reference sequence). In DNA, the CDR3 is TGTGCCACCAGCAGAGGGGGGGGCGACTATGGCTACACCTTC. Its translation is CATSRGGGDYGYTF.

This clone was recorded only once. V usage is TRBV7-9 and J usage is TRBJ2-7; tentatively, D is TRBD2 (5 bases). The germline V and J ends were trimmed by 1 base and 0 bases, with 10 bases remaining between them. The CDR3 spans 15 residues. Germline CDR1 reads SEHNR; CDR2 reads FQNEAQ (reference sequence). CDR3 DNA sequence: TGTGCCAGCAGCTTAGGGGAGCGGTTCTCCTACGAGCAGTACTTC. It encodes CASSLGERFSYEQYF.

The genes are TRBV18 and TRBJ1-5; D not resolved. Deletions cut 4 bases from V and 5 bases from J, with 15 bases between. The CDR3 covers 15 residues. CDR1 and CDR2 from the germline V gene are KGHSH and LQKENI. CDR3: CASSRDGGMDQPQHF. The CDR3 DNA reads TGTGCCAGCTCACGGGATGGAGGCATGGATCAGCCCCAGCATTTT.

The gene calls are TRBV30 and TRBJ2-5, with a possible D match to TRBD2 (7 bases). The V and J ends lost 5 bases and 4 bases respectively, with 23 bases between them. This CDR3 is built from 16 residues. Per germline, CDR1 GTSNPN and CDR2 SVGIG (reference sequence). The CDR3, as DNA: TGTGCCTGGGGTCCTACCGTAGGGGGGGGGCGAGAGACCCAGTACTTC. Translating it yields CAWGPTVGGGRETQYF.

This rearrangement joins TRBV5-8 to TRBJ1-1; D not certain. Germline values: CDR1 SGHTS, CDR2 YDEGEE. The V gene lost 0 bases and the J gene lost 0 bases, with 12 bases spanning the gap. The CDR3 has 16 residues. The DNA of the CDR3 is TGTGCCAGCAGCTTGGACAGCTATCGGATGAACACTGAAGCTTTCTTT. Protein: CASSLDSYRMNTEAFF.

This clone was observed a single time. The rearrangement links TRBV3-1 (or the pseudogene TRBV3-2) to TRBJ2-3; D unresolved. Germline CDR1 is LGHDT and CDR2 is YNNKEL (reference sequence). The V and J ends lost 3 bases and 5 bases respectively, with 18 bases between them. The CDR3 runs 16 residues. The CDR3 loop reads CASSQGWSEVLDTQYF. CDR3 bases: TGTGCCAGCAGCCAGGGTTGGAGTGAGGTTTTAGATACGCAGTATTTT.

The chain combines TRBV7-3 with TRBJ2-1; weak D call: TRBD1 (6 bases). Germline-derived CDR1 and CDR2 are SGHTA and FQGTGA. The CDR3 consists of 15 residues. Trimming took off 1 base at V and 2 bases at J, with 9 bases between the two ends. CDR3 sequence reads: CASSLNRAPYNEQFF. CDR3 sequence (DNA): TGTGCCAGCAGCTTAAACAGGGCGCCCTACAATGAGCAGTTCTTC.

J is TRBJ2-2 and V is TRBV10-3; 9 nucleotides match TRBD1. This CDR3 is built from 13 residues. Looked up from germline, CDR1 is ENHRY and CDR2 is SYGVKD. V lost 10 bases, J lost 6 bases, and 6 bases stayed unmatched. The CDR3 DNA sequence: TGTGCCACCAAGACAGGGGGTCCCGGGGAGCTGTTTTTT. This codes for CATKTGGPGELFF.

The sample holds one count of this clone. This chain links TRBV7-9 with TRBJ2-1, with TRBD2 matching 8 bases. The germline V gene has CDR1 SEHNR and CDR2 FQNEAQ (reference sequence). The CDR3 has 15 amino acids. With 6 bases clipped from V and 7 bases from J, the junction kept 11 bases outside the gene matches. CDR3 sequence: CASSFPGGPRNEQFF. CDR3 sequence (DNA): TGTGCCAGCAGTTTCCCGGGGGGGCCAAGGAATGAGCAGTTCTTC. The complete variable domain, with remaining parts taken from reference TRBV7-9 and TRBJ2-1, reads DTGVSQNPRHKITKRGQNVTFRCDPISEHNRLYWYRQTLGQGPEFLTYFQNEAQLEKSRLLSDRFSAERPKGSFSTLEIQRTEQGDSAMYLCASSFPGGPRNEQFFGPGTRLTVL.

This clone has just one count. The rearrangement joins TRBV27 to TRBJ2-1; 7 nucleotides align to TRBD1. The V gene end was trimmed by 2 bases and the J gene end by 7 bases; junction bases not matched to a gene: 8. The CDR3 totals 15 residues. Germline CDR1 is MNHEY and CDR2 is SMNVEV (reference sequence). This CDR3 is CASSLDREGDNEQFF. As DNA, the CDR3 is TGTGCCAGCAGTTTAGACAGGGAAGGTGATAATGAGCAGTTCTTC.

The rearrangement links TRBV12-1 to TRBJ1-4; the D call of TRBD1 is as the table states it, not checked on the DNA. TRBV12-1 is described as a pseudogene. This CDR3 has 14 amino acids. The CDR3 loop is CASSPGQGPEKLFF. CDR3 nucleotide sequence: TGTGCCAGCAGCCCCGGACAGGGTCCTGAAAAACTGTTTTTT.

The V gene is TRBV19, the J gene TRBJ2-7; TRBD2 might be the D (6 bases). The CDR3 length is 15 residues. Germline CDR1 and CDR2: LNHDA and SQIVND (reference sequence). Between the trimmed V and J ends, which lost 3 bases and 7 bases, there was a span of 19 bases. The CDR3 DNA reads TGTGCCAGTAGTATCGCGGGACCTGGGCTTAAGGAGCAGTACTTC. It translates to CASSIAGPGLKEQYF.

This chain uses TRBV4-2 with TRBJ2-7; 9 bases are a match to TRBD1. CDR3 length: 14 amino acids. Trimming removed 1 base from V and 3 bases from J; junction bases left unmatched: 1. The germline V gene encodes CDR1 LGHNA and CDR2 YNFKEQ. The chain's CDR3 is CASSQGTGVYEQYF. As DNA, the CDR3 is TGTGCCAGCAGCCAAGGGACAGGGGTCTACGAGCAGTACTTC.

The chain recombines TRBV29-1 with TRBJ2-7; D is uncertain. The CDR3 sequence is 13 residues long. The germline gives CDR1 SQVTM, CDR2 ANQGSEA. Trimming pared 4 bases from V and 4 bases from J, leaving 14 bases between. The chain's CDR3 is CSVGHRDGYEQYF. The CDR3 bases are TGCAGCGTTGGACACCGCGACGGGTACGAGCAGTACTTC.

This chain connects TRBV28 to TRBJ1-5; D is unresolved. CDR3 length: 15 residues. V was clipped by 2 bases and J by 0 bases, with 8 bases between them. Germline-derived CDR1 and CDR2 are MDHEN and SYDVKM. The CDR3 region is CASSLAQFSNQPQHF. As DNA, the CDR3 is TGTGCCAGCAGTTTAGCGCAGTTTAGCAATCAGCCCCAGCATTTT.

The rearrangement links TRBV5-4 to TRBJ1-2; D gene uncertain. CDR1 and CDR2 from the germline V gene are SGHNT and YYREEE (reference sequence). Between the trimmed V and J ends, which lost 0 bases and 1 base, there was a span of 13 bases. This CDR3 has 16 residues. CDR3 nucleotide sequence: TGTGCCAGCAGCTTGGCAGCCGGAGTGAATAACTATGGCTACACCTTC. It is translated as CASSLAAGVNNYGYTF. The full variable domain, with the rest looked up from reference TRBV5-4 and TRBJ1-2, is ETGVTQSPTHLIKTRGQQVTLRCSSQSGHNTVSWYQQALGQGPQFIFQYYREEENGRGNFPPRFSGLQFPNYSSELNVNALELDDSALYLCASSLAAGVNNYGYTFGSGTRLTVV.

The chain couples TRBV4-1 to TRBJ1-1, with 7 bases matching TRBD1. V trimming: 0 bases; J trimming: 4 bases; junction bases outside the gene matches: 2. In germline, CDR1 is MGHRA, CDR2 YSYEKL. There are 14 residues in the CDR3. The chain's CDR3 is CASSQEGGGTEAFF. The DNA for the CDR3 is TGCGCCAGCAGCCAAGAAGGGGGCGGCACTGAAGCTTTCTTT.

This clone was observed once. The CDR3 sequence: CASSGNTGEAEQFF. DNA for the CDR3: TGTGCCAGCAGCGGCAATACAGGGGAGGCTGAGCAGTTCTTC. The chain is built from TRBV9 and TRBJ2-1; D perhaps matches TRBD1 (7 bases). The V and J ends lost 3 bases and 9 bases respectively, with 16 bases between them. CDR1 SGDLS and CDR2 YYNGEE come from the germline V gene. The CDR3 has 14 residues.

The chain is built from TRBV5-1 and TRBJ2-2, with 9 bases that match TRBD1. CDR3 size: 17 residues. V shed 4 bases, J shed 3 bases, and the junction held 10 bases outside the gene matches. Germline lookup yields CDR1 SGHRS and CDR2 YFSETQ. The DNA of the CDR3 is TGCGCCAGCAGCCCTGGAGGGCGGACAGGGGACACCGGGGAGCTGTTTTTT. It encodes CASSPGGRTGDTGELFF.